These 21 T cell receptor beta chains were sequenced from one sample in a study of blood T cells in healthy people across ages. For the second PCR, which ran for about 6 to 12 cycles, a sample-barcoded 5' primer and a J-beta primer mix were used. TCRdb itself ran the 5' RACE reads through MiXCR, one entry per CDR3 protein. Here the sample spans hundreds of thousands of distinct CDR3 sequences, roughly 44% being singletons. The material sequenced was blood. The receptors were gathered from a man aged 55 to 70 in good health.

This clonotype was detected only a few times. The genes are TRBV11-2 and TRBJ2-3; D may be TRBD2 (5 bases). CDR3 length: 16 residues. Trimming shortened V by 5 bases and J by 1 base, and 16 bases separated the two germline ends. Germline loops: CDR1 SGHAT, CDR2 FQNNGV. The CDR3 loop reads CASSPPSGWGTDTQYF. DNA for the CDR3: TGTGCCAGCAGCCCCCCCAGCGGCTGGGGCACAGATACGCAGTATTTT.

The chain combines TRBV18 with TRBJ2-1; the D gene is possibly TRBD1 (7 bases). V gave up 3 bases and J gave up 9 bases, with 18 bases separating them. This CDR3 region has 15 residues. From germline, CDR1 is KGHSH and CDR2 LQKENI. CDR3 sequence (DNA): TGTGCCAGCTCACCCGACCAGGGGGGTATTGGTGAGCAGTTCTTC. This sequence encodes CASSPDQGGIGEQFF.

The CDR3 DNA follows: TGCGCCAGCAGGGACACGGGGGGCAATGAGCAGTACTTC. Amino acids: CASRDTGGNEQYF. The chain links TRBV10-2 to TRBJ2-7; maybe TRBD2 (7 bases). Trimming cost V 6 bases and J 7 bases, with 16 bases left between them. Germline V gene lookup returns CDR1 WSHSY and CDR2 SAAADI. The CDR3 spans 13 residues.

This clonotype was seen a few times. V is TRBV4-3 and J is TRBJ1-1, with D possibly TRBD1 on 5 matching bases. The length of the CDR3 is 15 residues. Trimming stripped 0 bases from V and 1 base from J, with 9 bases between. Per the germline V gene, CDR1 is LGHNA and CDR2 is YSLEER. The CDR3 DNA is TGCGCCAGCAGCCAAGATGGTACAGGGAACACTGAAGCTTTCTTT. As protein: CASSQDGTGNTEAFF.

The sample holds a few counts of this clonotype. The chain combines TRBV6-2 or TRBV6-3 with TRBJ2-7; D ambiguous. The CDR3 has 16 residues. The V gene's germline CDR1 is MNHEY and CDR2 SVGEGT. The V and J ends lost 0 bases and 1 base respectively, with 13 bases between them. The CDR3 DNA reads TGTGCCAGCAGTTACTCGATTGTGGGTAATTCCTACGAGCAGTACTTC. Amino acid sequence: CASSYSIVGNSYEQYF.

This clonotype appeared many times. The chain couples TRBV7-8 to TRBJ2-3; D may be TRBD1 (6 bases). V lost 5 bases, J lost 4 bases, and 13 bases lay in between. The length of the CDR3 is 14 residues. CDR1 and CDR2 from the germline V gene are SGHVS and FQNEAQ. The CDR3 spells CASSARTAADTQYF. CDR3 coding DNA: TGTGCCAGCAGCGCACGGACAGCGGCAGATACGCAGTATTTT.

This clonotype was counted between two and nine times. The CDR3 spells CASSFLTATQETQYF. CDR3 DNA: TGTGCCAGCAGCTTCCTAACAGCAACACAAGAGACCCAGTACTTC. The chain combines TRBV7-9 with TRBJ2-5; D call uncertain. Germline V gene lookup returns CDR1 SEHNR and CDR2 FQNEAQ (reference sequence). Trimming stripped 3 bases from V and 2 bases from J, with 13 bases between. This CDR3 region has 15 residues.

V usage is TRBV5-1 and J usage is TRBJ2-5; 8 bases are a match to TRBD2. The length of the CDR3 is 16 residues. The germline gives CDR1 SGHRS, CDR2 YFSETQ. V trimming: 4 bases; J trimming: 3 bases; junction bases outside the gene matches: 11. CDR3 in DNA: TGCGCCAGCAGCCCGCGGTTACGACTAGCGAAAGAGACCCAGTACTTC. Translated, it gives CASSPRLRLAKETQYF.

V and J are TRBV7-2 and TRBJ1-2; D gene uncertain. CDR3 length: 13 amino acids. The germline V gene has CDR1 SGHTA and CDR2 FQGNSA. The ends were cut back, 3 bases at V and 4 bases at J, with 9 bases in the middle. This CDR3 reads CASSLREFYGYTF. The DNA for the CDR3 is TGTGCCAGCAGCTTGAGGGAATTCTATGGCTACACCTTC. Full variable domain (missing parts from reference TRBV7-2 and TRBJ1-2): GAGVSQSPSNKVTEKGKDVELRCDPISGHTALYWYRQSLGQGLEFLIYFQGNSAPDKSGLPSDRFSAERTGGSVSTLTIQRTQQEDSAVYLCASSLREFYGYTFGSGTRLTVV.

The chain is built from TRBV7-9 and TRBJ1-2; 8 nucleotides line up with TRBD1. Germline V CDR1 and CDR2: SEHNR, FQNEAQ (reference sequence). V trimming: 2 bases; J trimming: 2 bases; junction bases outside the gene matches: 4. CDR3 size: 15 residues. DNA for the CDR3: TGTGCCAGCAGCTTAAGGACAGGGAACAACTATGGCTACACCTTC. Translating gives CASSLRTGNNYGYTF.

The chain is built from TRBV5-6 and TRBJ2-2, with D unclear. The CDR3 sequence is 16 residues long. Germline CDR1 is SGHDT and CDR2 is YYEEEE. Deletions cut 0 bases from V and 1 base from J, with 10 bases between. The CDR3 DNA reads TGTGCCAGCAGCTTGGTTCGGCAGCAGAACACCGGGGAGCTGTTTTTT. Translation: CASSLVRQQNTGELFF.

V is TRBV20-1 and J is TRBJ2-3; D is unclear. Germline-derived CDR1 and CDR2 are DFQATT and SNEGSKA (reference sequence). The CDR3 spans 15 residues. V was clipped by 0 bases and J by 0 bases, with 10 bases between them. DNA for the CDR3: TGCAGTGCTAGAGAACCCAGGCGTAGCACAGATACGCAGTATTTT. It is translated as CSAREPRRSTDTQYF.

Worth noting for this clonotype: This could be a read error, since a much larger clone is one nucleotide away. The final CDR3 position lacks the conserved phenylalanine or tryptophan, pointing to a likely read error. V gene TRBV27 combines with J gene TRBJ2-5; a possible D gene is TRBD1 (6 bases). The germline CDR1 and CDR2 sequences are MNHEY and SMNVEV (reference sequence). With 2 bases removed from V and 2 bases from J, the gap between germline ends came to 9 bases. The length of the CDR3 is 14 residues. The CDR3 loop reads CASSLQGQQETQYL. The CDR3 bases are TGTGCCAGCAGTTTACAGGGACAACAAGAGACCCAGTACTTA.

CDR3 residues: CASSLGAGGNGETQYF. The CDR3 DNA reads TGTGCCAGCAGCTTAGGGGCCGGGGGTAACGGCGAGACCCAGTACTTC. The rearrangement links TRBV7-6 to TRBJ2-5; TRBD2 is a possible D gene (6 bases). CDR3 size: 16 residues. The V end lost 1 base, the J end lost 5 bases, and 17 bases lay between the germline ends. Per the germline V gene, CDR1 is SGHVS and CDR2 is FNYEAQ.

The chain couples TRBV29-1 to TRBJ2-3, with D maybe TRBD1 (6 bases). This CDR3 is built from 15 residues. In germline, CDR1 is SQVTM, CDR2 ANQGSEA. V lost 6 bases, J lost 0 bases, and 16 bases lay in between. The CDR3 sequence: CSVIRTVTSTDTQYF. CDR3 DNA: TGCAGCGTCATTAGGACAGTCACTAGCACAGATACGCAGTATTTT.

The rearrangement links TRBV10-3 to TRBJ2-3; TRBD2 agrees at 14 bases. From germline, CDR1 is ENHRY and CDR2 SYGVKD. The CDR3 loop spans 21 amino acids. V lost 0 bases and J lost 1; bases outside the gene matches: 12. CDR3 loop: CAISESTPGTSGGGGTDTQYF. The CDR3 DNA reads TGTGCCATCAGTGAGTCTACCCCCGGGACTAGCGGGGGAGGAGGCACAGATACGCAGTATTTT.

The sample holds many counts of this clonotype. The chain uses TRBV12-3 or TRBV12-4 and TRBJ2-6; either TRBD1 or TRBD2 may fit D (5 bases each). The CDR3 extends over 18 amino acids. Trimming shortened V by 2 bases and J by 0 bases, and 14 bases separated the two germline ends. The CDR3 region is CASSLRGAAASGANVLTF. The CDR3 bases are TGTGCCAGCAGTTTAAGGGGCGCAGCGGCCTCTGGGGCCAACGTCCTGACTTTC.

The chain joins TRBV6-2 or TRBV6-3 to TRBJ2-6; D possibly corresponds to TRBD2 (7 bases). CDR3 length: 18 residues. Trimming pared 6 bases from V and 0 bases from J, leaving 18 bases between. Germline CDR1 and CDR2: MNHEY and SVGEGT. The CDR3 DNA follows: TGTGCCAGCAGAGAAGGCGGGGGACATCACTCTGGGGCCAACGTCCTGACTTTC. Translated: CASREGGGHHSGANVLTF.

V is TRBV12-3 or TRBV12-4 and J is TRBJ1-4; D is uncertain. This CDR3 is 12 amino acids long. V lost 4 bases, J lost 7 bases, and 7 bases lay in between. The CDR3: CASSSGVEKLFF. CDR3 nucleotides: TGTGCCAGCAGTTCTGGGGTTGAAAAACTGTTTTTT.

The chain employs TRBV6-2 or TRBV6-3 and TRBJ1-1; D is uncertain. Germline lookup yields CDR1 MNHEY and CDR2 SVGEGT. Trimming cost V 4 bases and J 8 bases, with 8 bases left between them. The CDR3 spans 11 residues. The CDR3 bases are TGTGCCAGCAGTTTAAAACAGGAAGCTTTCTTT. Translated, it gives CASSLKQEAFF.

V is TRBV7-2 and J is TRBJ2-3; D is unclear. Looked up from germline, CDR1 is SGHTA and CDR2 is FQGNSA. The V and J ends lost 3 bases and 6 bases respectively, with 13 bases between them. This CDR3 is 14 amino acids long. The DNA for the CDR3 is TGTGCCAGCAGCTTGAGGCAGCTCTCGGATACGCAGTATTTT. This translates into CASSLRQLSDTQYF.